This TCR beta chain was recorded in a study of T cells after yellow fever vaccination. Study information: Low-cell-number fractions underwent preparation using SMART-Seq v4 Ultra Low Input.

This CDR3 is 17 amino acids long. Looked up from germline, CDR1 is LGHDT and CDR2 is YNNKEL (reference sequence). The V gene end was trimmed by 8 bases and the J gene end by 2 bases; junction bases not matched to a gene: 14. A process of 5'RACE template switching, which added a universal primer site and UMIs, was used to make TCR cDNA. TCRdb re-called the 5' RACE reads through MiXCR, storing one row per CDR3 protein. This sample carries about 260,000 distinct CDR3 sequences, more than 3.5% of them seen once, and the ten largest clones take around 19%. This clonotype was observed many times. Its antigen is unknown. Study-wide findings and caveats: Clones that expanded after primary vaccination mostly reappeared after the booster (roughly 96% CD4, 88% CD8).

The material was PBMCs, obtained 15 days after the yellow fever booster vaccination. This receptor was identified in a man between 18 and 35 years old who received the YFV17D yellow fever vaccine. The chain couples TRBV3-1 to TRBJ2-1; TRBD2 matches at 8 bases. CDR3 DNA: TGTGCCAGCCGATACGACGGCGCGGGGGGCCCCTACAATGAGCAGTTCTTC. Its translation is CASRYDGAGGPYNEQFF.